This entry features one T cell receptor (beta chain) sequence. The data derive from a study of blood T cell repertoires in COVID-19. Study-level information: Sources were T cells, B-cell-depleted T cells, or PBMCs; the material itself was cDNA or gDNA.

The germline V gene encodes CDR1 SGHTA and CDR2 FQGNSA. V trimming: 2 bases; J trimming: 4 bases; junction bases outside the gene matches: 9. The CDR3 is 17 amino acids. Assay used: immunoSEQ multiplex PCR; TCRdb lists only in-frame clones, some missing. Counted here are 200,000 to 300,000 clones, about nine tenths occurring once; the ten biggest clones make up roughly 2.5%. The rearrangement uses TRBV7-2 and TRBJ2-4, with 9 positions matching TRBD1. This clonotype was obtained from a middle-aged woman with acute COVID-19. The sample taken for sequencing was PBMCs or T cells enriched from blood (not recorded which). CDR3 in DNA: TGTGCCAGCAGCTTAACAGGGGGCCTGGCAAAGAAAAACATTCAGTACTTC. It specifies CASSLTGGLAKKNIQYF.